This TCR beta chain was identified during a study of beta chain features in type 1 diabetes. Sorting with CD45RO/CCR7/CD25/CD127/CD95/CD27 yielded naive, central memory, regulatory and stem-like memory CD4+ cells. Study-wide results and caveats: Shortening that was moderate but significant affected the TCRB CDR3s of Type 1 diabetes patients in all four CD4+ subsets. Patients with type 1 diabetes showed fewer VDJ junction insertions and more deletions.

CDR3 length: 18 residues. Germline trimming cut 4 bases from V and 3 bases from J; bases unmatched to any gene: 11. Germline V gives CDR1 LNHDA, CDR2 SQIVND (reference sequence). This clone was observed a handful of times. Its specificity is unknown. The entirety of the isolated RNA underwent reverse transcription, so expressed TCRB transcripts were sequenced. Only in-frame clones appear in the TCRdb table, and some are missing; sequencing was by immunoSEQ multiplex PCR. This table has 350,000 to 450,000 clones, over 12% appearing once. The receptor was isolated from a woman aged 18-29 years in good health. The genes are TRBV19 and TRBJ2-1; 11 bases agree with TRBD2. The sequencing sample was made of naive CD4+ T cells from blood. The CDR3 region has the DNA TGTGCCAGTAGTAAGCCGGGACTAGCGGAGCTACGCTACAATGAGCAGTTCTTC. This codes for CASSKPGLAELRYNEQFF.